A selection of T cell receptor beta chains follows, all from one sample in a study of cytomegalovirus exposure and HLA in healthy donors. Only in-frame clones appear in the TCRdb table, and some are missing; sequencing was by immunoSEQ multiplex PCR. The sample lists 180,000 or so clones; approximately 73% were seen once. Specimen: PBMCs. The receptors come from a woman aged 25 to 39 in good health and CMV-seropositive. CDR3s include the opening cysteine and the closing phenylalanine or tryptophan.

V	J	CDR3
TRBV14	TRBJ2-1	CASSPRGYEQFF
TRBV19	TRBJ1-5	CASSLGQGINQPQHF
TRBV4-1	TRBJ2-1	CASSQRSERAPYNEQFF
TRBV7-9	TRBJ1-2	CASSRDREGYTF
TRBV5-6	TRBJ1-2	CASSLDQGAYGYTF
TRBV30	TRBJ2-6	CAWSSGTSGANGLTF
TRBV5-1	TRBJ1-1	CASSRTQGRITEAFF
TRBV5-6	TRBJ1-2	CASSLGGLNYGYTF
TRBV5-1	TRBJ2-5	CASRRGGASETQYF
TRBV15	TRBJ2-3	CATSRGQQGDTQYF
TRBV7-9	TRBJ2-2	CASSPQGAGAGELFF
TRBV10-3	TRBJ1-1	CAIMGRYNTEAFF
TRBV10-2	TRBJ2-2	CASSEYEKLGWTANTGELFF
TRBV19	TRBJ1-5	CASSLGPKEYSNQPQHF
TRBV4-1	.	CASSHPPSTTYEQYF
TRBV7-2	TRBJ1-4	CASSSEPGQPNEKLFF
TRBV7-2	TRBJ1-6	CASSRDAGSPLHF
TRBV15	TRBJ1-5	CATSRDPMAQPQHF
TRBV4-3	TRBJ1-6	CASSQDGQNSYNSPLHF
TRBV9	TRBJ2-2	CASSGEGGTNTGELFF
TRBV2	TRBJ2-5	CASSAGTAQETQYF
TRBV6-1	TRBJ2-5	CAIARDYRGETQYF
TRBV5-6	TRBJ2-1	CASSLLAEQFF
TRBV7-9	TRBJ1-1	CASSPTGMNTEAFF
TRBV7-2	TRBJ2-7	CASSPQGGGAGNEQYF
TRBV4-2	TRBJ1-6	CASSQDKGQNSPLHF
TRBV18	TRBJ2-1	CASSPRGGSYNEQFF
TRBV29-1	TRBJ2-3	CSVDWGSGGATDTQYF
TRBV6-5	TRBJ1-2	CASRGDQGYTF
TRBV14	TRBJ1-5	CASSQYSNQPQHF
TRBV6-4	TRBJ2-1	CASSTDGSSYNEQFF
TRBV10-1	TRBJ2-2	CASSDPTRGGSTGELFF
TRBV2	TRBJ1-4	CASSESTGGEKLFF
TRBV7-9	TRBJ2-2	CASSSYRENTGELFF
TRBV7-9	TRBJ2-1	CSSSLGAWDEQFF
TRBV4-3	TRBJ1-3	CASSQDRPESSGNTIYF
TRBV4-3	TRBJ2-3	CASSQDWGSRTDTQYF
TRBV6-6	TRBJ1-5	CASSSPGGNQPQHF
TRBV4-1	TRBJ2-2	CASPPLQGGTGELFF
TRBV9	TRBJ1-2	CASSPGDRGGYGYTF
TRBV2	TRBJ2-7	CASQGTFEYEQYF
TRBV27	TRBJ1-5	CASSSRGRGSNQPQHF
TRBV27	TRBJ2-3	CASSSGTSGGGVDTQYF
TRBV27	TRBJ2-3	CASSLSGQSTDTQYF
TRBV28	TRBJ1-2	CASSYPSGQGSYGYTF
TRBV2	TRBJ2-2	CASSGARGGAGELFF
TRBV2	TRBJ2-3	CASSSSGGANTQYF
TRBV4-2	TRBJ2-5	CASSQGSGGARETQYF
TRBV6-5	TRBJ2-1	CASSYDWRGGYNEQFF
TRBV7-2	TRBJ2-2	CASSSRGVQNTGELFF
TRBV18	TRBJ2-1	CASSPLGRSSYNEQFF
TRBV19	TRBJ2-1	CASSHPGQGMREQFF
TRBV5-1	TRBJ2-2	CASRPPGTGNTGELFF